The clone carrying this T cell receptor beta chain was seen ten or more times. Its specificity is unknown. The TCRbeta library incorporated unique molecular identifiers. One entry per CDR3 protein, called by TCRdb with MiXCR from the PCR reads. The profile covers 700,000 or so distinct CDR3 sequences, with around 13% appearing a single time and around 0.8% taken by the ten largest. Germline assignment: CDR1 DFQATT and CDR2 SNEGSKA (reference sequence). This CDR3 region has 11 residues. V was clipped by 5 bases and J by 7 bases; unmatched bases: 3. The data belong to a study of T-cell reconstitution after alpha-beta-depleted transplantation in children. Study-wide findings and caveats: A year post-transplant, T-cell counts and diversity derived mostly from newly produced T cells. Reportedly, roughly two months post-transplant, alpha-beta T cells arose from several hundred expanded graft clones. Surviving recipient T cells and thymic progenitors produced the high day-60 TCRbeta diversity seen in some patients.

The sample consisted of PBMCs, taken before TCRalphabeta/CD19-depleted stem cell transplant. The receptor comes from a girl under 10 years old with congenital amegakaryocytic thrombocytopenia, due to receive a stem cell transplant. This chain links TRBV20-1 with TRBJ2-7, with 9 bases matching TRBD1. DNA of the CDR3: TGCAGTGCTGGGGACAGGGTAGAGCAGTACTTC. Translation: CSAGDRVEQYF.